This TCR beta chain comes out of a study of glioma-infiltrating T cells. This clonotype was counted at least ten times. CDR3 size: 14 residues. V was clipped by 2 bases and J by 6 bases, with 14 bases between them. CDR1 DFQATT and CDR2 SNEGSKA come from the germline V gene (reference sequence). Using RNA template, CDR3s of TCR alpha and beta were amplified with iRepertoire arm-PCR. TCRdb analysed the multiplex PCR reads with MiXCR anew, one entry per CDR3 protein. Of approximately 120,000 distinct CDR3 sequences in the sample, 20% to 25% were seen once. The sequenced sample consisted of glioma tissue, nonneoplastic brain tissue, or PBMCs (not recorded which). The chain carries TRBV20-1 and TRBJ2-1; D unresolved. This TCR was sampled from a human donor with low-grade glioma or glioblastoma, undergoing nonglioma brain surgery, or in good health (not recorded which). This chain's CDR3 is CSARNPRDSNEQFF. CDR3 DNA sequence: TGCAGTGCTAGAAACCCCCGAGACTCCAATGAGCAGTTCTTC.